The T cell receptor beta chain under discussion was sequenced for a study of blood T cells in healthy people across ages. Study background: For every two T cells, template switching captured about one barcoded beta molecule.

As for this clonotype: Antigen: not known.

Study-wide results and caveats: Roughly linear declines in TCR beta diversity per million T cells occurred with age.

CDR1 and CDR2 (germline): SGHAT, FQDESV (reference sequence). CDR3 length: 16 residues. Alongside a J-beta primer mix, a sample-barcoded 5' primer served in a second PCR lasting roughly 7 to 11 cycles. TCRdb reanalysed the 5' RACE reads using MiXCR and keeps one entry per CDR3 protein. Counted here are 650,000 to 700,000 distinct CDR3 sequences, 32% occurring once; the ten biggest clones make up 15%. Sequencing was done on a sample of blood. The TCR originated in a woman of 80 years or more in good health. This sequence joins TRBV11-1 and TRBJ2-7; TRBD1 matches at 12 bases. TRBJ2-4 matches the DNA end more closely, so the J call is doubtful. CDR3 coding DNA: TGTGCCAGCAGTAGGGGAGGGACAGGGGGCTGGGACATTCAGTACTTC. Its translation: CASSRGGTGGWDIQYF.